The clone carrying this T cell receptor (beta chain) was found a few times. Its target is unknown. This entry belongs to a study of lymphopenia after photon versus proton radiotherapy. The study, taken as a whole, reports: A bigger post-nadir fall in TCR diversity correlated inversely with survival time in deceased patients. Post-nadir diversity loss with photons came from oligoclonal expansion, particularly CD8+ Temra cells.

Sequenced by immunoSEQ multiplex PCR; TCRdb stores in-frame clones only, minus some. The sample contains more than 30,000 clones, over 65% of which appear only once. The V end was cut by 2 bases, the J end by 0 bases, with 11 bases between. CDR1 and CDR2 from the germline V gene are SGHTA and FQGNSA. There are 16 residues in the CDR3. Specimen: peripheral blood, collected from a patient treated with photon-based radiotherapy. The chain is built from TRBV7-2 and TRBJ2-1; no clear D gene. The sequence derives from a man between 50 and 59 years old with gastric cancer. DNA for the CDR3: TGTGCCAGCAGCTTATCTGCTGATAGCTCCTACAATGAGCAGTTCTTC. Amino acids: CASSLSADSSYNEQFF. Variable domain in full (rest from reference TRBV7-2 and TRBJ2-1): GAGVSQSPSNKVTEKGKDVELRCDPISGHTALYWYRQSLGQGLEFLIYFQGNSAPDKSGLPSDRFSAERTGGSVSTLTIQRTQQEDSAVYLCASSLSADSSYNEQFFGPGTRLTVL.